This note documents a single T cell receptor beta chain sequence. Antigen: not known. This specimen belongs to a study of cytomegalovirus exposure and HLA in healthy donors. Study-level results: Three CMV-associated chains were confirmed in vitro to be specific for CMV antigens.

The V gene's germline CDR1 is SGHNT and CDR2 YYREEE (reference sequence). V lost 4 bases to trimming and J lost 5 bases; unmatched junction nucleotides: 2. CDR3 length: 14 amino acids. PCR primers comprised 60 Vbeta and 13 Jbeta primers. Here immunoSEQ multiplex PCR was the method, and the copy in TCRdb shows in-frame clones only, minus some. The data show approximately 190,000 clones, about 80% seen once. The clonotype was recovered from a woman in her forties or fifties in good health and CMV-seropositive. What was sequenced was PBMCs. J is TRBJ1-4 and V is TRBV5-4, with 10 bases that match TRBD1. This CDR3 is CASSLDRGNEKLFF. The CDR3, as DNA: TGTGCCAGCAGCCTGGACAGGGGGAATGAAAAACTGTTTTTT.